A single sample is the source of the 18 T cell receptor beta chains below, sequenced in a study of response to subunit inactivated influenza vaccine. TCRdb re-called the RT-PCR reads with MiXCR, one entry per CDR3 protein. Of more than 450,000 distinct CDR3 sequences listed, about 10% are singletons. These same records also appear under a second study, on T cells expressing NK-cell markers. That source reports: With UMIs, 5'RACE template switching was used to make TCR beta cDNA.

The sequencing here drew on PBMCs from blood, taken on the day of vaccination. These receptor sequences come from a man in his forties or fifties who received an inactivated influenza vaccine.

This chain uses TRBV5-1 with TRBJ1-1, with D possibly matching TRBD1 (5 bases). The CDR3 is 14 amino acids. V was shortened by 3 bases and J by 6 bases, with 15 bases between the two germline ends. Germline V CDR1 and CDR2: SGHRS, YFSETQ. CDR3 region: CASSSGPGTAEAFF. CDR3 in DNA: TGCGCCAGCAGCTCGGGACCGGGGACGGCTGAAGCTTTCTTT.

In its sample, this clonotype was seen many times. V gene TRBV5-1 combines with J gene TRBJ1-6; D call uncertain. Germline V gives CDR1 SGHRS, CDR2 YFSETQ. The CDR3 contains 12 residues. Trimming removed 3 bases at V and 12 bases at J, with 10 bases between. The CDR3 region has the DNA TGCGCCAGCAGCTATGACCTTGGACCCCTCCACTTT. This encodes CASSYDLGPLHF.

This clonotype turned up a few times. The chain couples TRBV2 to TRBJ2-5; perhaps TRBD2 as D (5 bases). The CDR3 is 12 residues long. CDR1 is SNHLY and CDR2 is FYNNEI in the germline V gene. Trimming shortened V by 11 bases and J by 5 bases, and 15 bases separated the two germline ends. The CDR3 here is CASAASLETQYF. The CDR3 region has the DNA TGTGCCTCCGCGGCTAGCCTCGAGACCCAGTACTTC.

This clonotype was counted a few times. The CDR3 nucleotides are TGTGCCAGCAGCCAAGATCATAGGGACGGGGAGCTGTTTTTT. Encoded protein: CASSQDHRDGELFF. J is TRBJ2-2 and V is TRBV4-2; no clear D gene. Germline V gene lookup returns CDR1 LGHNA and CDR2 YNFKEQ. Trimming cost V 0 bases and J 7 bases, with 9 bases left between them. The CDR3 loop spans 14 amino acids.

The rearrangement joins TRBV24-1 to TRBJ2-1, with 8 bases aligning to TRBD1. Germline CDR1 and CDR2: KGHDR and SFDVKD. The CDR3 has 16 residues. After removal of 0 bases from V and 2 bases from J, the junction contained 2 bases not matched to a gene. Here the CDR3 reads CATSDLPRGPYNEQFF. DNA for the CDR3: TGTGCCACCAGTGATTTGCCCAGGGGGCCCTACAATGAGCAGTTCTTC.

This chain connects TRBV12-3 or TRBV12-4 to TRBJ2-7; TRBD2 might be the D (7 bases). Between the trimmed V and J ends, which lost 9 bases and 0 bases, there was a span of 15 bases. The CDR3 extends over 14 amino acids. DNA for the CDR3: TGTGCCAGTACGGGGGGCGCCCGCTCCTACGAGCAGTACTTC. This translates into CASTGGARSYEQYF.

The chain uses TRBV11-2 and TRBJ2-2; 10 positions match TRBD2. The CDR3 is 14 residues long. J was trimmed by 5 bases and V by 4 bases; bases with no gene match: 1. The germline V gene encodes CDR1 SGHAT and CDR2 FQNNGV. The CDR3 here is CASSSLAGTGELFF. CDR3 nucleotide sequence: TGTGCCAGCAGCTCACTAGCGGGAACCGGGGAGCTGTTTTTT.

This clonotype was detected a few times. The chain joins TRBV7-9 to TRBJ1-1, with D possibly matching TRBD1 (5 bases). Trimming removed 7 bases from V and 5 bases from J, with 11 bases in between. There are 12 residues in the CDR3. Germline V gives CDR1 SEHNR, CDR2 FQNEAQ (reference sequence). CDR3 loop: CASTPGDTEAFF. In DNA form, the CDR3 reads TGTGCCAGCACCCCGGGGGATACTGAAGCTTTCTTT.

V usage is TRBV28 and J usage is TRBJ2-3; 8 nucleotides agree with TRBD2. Trimming at V came to 5 bases and at J to 5 bases, leaving 9 bases not matched to a gene. The CDR3 runs to 15 residues. The germline V gene encodes CDR1 MDHEN and CDR2 SYDVKM. The CDR3 DNA reads TGTGCCAGCAGTGACGCGGGGGGCCTAAAAGATACGCAGTATTTT. Translating gives CASSDAGGLKDTQYF.

This clonotype was counted only a few times. The V gene is TRBV3-1, the J gene TRBJ1-2; D call uncertain. Per the germline V gene, CDR1 is LGHDT and CDR2 is YNNKEL (reference sequence). Trimming pared 1 base from V and 0 bases from J, leaving 9 bases between. This CDR3 spans 15 amino acids. CDR3 sequence (DNA): TGTGCCAGCAGCCAAGGATCCGTTACTAACTATGGCTACACCTTC. As protein: CASSQGSVTNYGYTF.

This clonotype was counted between two and nine times. The rearrangement links TRBV28 to TRBJ1-1; possibly TRBD1 for D (5 bases). Germline assignment: CDR1 MDHEN and CDR2 SYDVKM. The CDR3 has 15 amino acids. V was pared by 4 bases and J by 0 bases, with 12 bases between. The CDR3 sequence: CASSSRGVMNTEAFF. CDR3 sequence (DNA): TGTGCCAGCAGTTCCCGGGGGGTGATGAACACTGAAGCTTTCTTT.

The chain joins TRBV12-3 or TRBV12-4 to TRBJ2-7; weak D call: TRBD2 (6 bases). CDR3 length: 13 amino acids. Trimming stripped 0 bases from V and 6 bases from J, with 9 bases between. The CDR3 loop reads CASSLAWGGEQYF. The CDR3 region has the DNA TGTGCCAGCAGTTTAGCGTGGGGAGGCGAGCAGTACTTC.

The rearrangement joins TRBV12-3 or TRBV12-4 to TRBJ2-1; D not resolved. V gave up 6 bases and J gave up 2 bases, with 14 bases separating them. The CDR3 consists of 15 residues. CDR3 nucleotide sequence: TGTGCCAGCAGCTCTACCTATAGCACCTACAATGAGCAGTTCTTC. It translates to CASSSTYSTYNEQFF.

The chain recombines TRBV24-1 with TRBJ2-5; D may match TRBD1 or TRBD2 (5 bases each). CDR1 is KGHDR, CDR2 SFDVKD, per germline. Trimming stripped 7 bases from V and 2 bases from J, with 16 bases between. The CDR3 length is 15 residues. CDR3 coding DNA: TGTGCCACCAGCTCTGTGGGCAGGGAGCAAGAGACCCAGTACTTC. Translation gives CATSSVGREQETQYF.

The chain has TRBV19 and TRBJ2-7; D could derive from TRBD1 or TRBD2 (5 bases each). CDR3 length: 16 residues. V was clipped by 1 base and J by 3 bases, with 16 bases between them. Germline V gene data show CDR1 as LNHDA and CDR2 as SQIVND (reference sequence). CDR3 bases: TGTGCCAGTAGTATAGGTTTCACGGGACGGAGCTACGAGCAGTACTTC. This gives the protein CASSIGFTGRSYEQYF.

This clonotype was picked up a small number of times. V and J are TRBV5-5 and TRBJ1-2, with D unclear. Per germline, CDR1 SGHKS and CDR2 YYEKEE (reference sequence). This CDR3 region has 13 residues. Deletions cut 1 base from V and 7 bases from J, with 11 bases between. The chain's CDR3 is CASSLSLNLGYTF. The CDR3 DNA follows: TGTGCCAGCAGCTTGTCCCTCAATCTTGGCTACACCTTC.

This clonotype was detected a few times. The rearrangement uses TRBV4-1 and TRBJ1-5; no definite D call. Germline V gives CDR1 MGHRA, CDR2 YSYEKL. The CDR3 loop spans 17 amino acids. V gave up 1 base and J gave up 3 bases, with 16 bases separating them. The CDR3 nucleotides are TGCGCCAGCAGCCAAGTTGGTTTAGGCCAAATCAATCAGCCCCAGCATTTT. This sequence encodes CASSQVGLGQINQPQHF.

V gene TRBV6-1 combines with J gene TRBJ2-2; D is perhaps TRBD2 (5 bases). The CDR3 is 15 residues long. From germline, CDR1 is MNHNS and CDR2 SASEGT. Between the trimmed V and J ends, which lost 4 bases and 4 bases, there was a span of 13 bases. The CDR3 spells CASSVLEAVTGELFF. CDR3 bases: TGTGCCAGCAGTGTTCTGGAGGCGGTCACCGGGGAGCTGTTTTTT.